Below are 14 T cell receptor beta chains sequenced from a single sample in a study of blood T cell repertoires in COVID-19. Only in-frame clones appear in the TCRdb table, and some are missing; sequencing was by immunoSEQ multiplex PCR. The sample gives approximately 130,000 clones, more than 75% of which show up once; approximately 2% is in the top ten. Sample: peripheral blood. These receptors were taken from a woman in her forties or fifties with acute or convalescent COVID-19.

This chain links TRBV19 with TRBJ2-1, with 7 bases matching TRBD2. The trim removed 4 bases at V and 5 bases at J, leaving 11 bases unmatched. CDR1 is LNHDA, CDR2 SQIVND, per germline (reference sequence). The CDR3 is 16 amino acids. CDR3 bases: TGTGCCAGTAGTACGACCGGGGGGACCAGGGACAATGAGCAGTTCTTC. Its protein is CASSTTGGTRDNEQFF. Full variable domain (remainder filled in from reference TRBV19 and TRBJ2-1): DGGITQSPKYLFRKEGQNVTLSCEQNLNHDAMYWYRQDPGQGLRLIYYSQIVNDFQKGDIAEGYSVSREKKESFPLTVTSAQKNPTAFYLCASSTTGGTRDNEQFFGPGTRLTVL.

The chain employs TRBV10-2 and TRBJ1-1; no definite D call. There are 13 residues in the CDR3. CDR1 is WSHSY, CDR2 SAAADI, per germline. V was trimmed by 2 bases and J by 0 bases, leaving 4 bases between them. The CDR3 protein is CASSEELNTEAFF. The DNA for the CDR3 is TGCGCCAGCAGTGAGGAGTTGAACACTGAAGCTTTCTTT.

The J gene is TRBJ1-1, the V gene TRBV2; the D is unclear. This CDR3 has 13 amino acids. Trimming cost V 8 bases and J 1 base, with 11 bases left between them. CDR1 is SNHLY and CDR2 is FYNNEI in the germline V gene. The chain's CDR3 is CASGRGRNTEAFF. CDR3 in DNA: TGTGCCAGCGGAAGAGGCAGGAACACTGAAGCTTTCTTT.

V is TRBV13 and J is TRBJ2-3; D remains ambiguous. Germline CDR1 PRHDT, CDR2 FYEKMQ (reference sequence). The ends were cut back, 5 bases at V and 0 bases at J, with 12 bases in the middle. The CDR3 is 15 amino acids. CDR3 amino acids: CASSGSEFSTDTQYF. CDR3 sequence (DNA): TGTGCCAGCAGCGGTAGTGAATTTAGCACAGATACGCAGTATTTT.

The rearrangement joins TRBV4-3 to TRBJ1-2; a weak D match, TRBD1 (5 bases). Germline V gene sequence: CDR1 LGHNA, CDR2 YSLEER. The CDR3 has 15 residues. Between the trimmed V and J ends, which lost 6 bases and 1 base, there was a span of 15 bases. The CDR3: CASRPGFSGNYGYTF. The CDR3 DNA sequence: TGCGCCAGCAGACCAGGGTTTTCGGGTAACTATGGCTACACCTTC.

The chain recombines TRBV6-5 with TRBJ2-7, with D uncertain. The CDR3 covers 15 residues. CDR1 MNHEY and CDR2 SVGAGI come from the germline V gene. With 2 bases removed from V and 1 base from J, the gap between germline ends came to 12 bases. The CDR3 nucleotides are TGTGCCAGCAGTTACGAGTCGGCTAGGTCCTACGAGCAGTACTTC. It encodes CASSYESARSYEQYF.

The V and J genes are TRBV11-2 and TRBJ2-1; perhaps TRBD2 as D (5 bases). The CDR3 runs to 13 residues. V gave up 0 bases and J gave up 10 bases, with 10 bases separating them. CDR1 SGHAT and CDR2 FQNNGV come from the germline V gene. The CDR3 protein is CASSLDRGREQFF. The DNA of the CDR3 is TGTGCCAGCAGCTTAGATCGGGGTAGGGAGCAGTTCTTC.

The V and J genes are TRBV19 and TRBJ1-5; D is possibly TRBD1 (6 bases). Germline CDR1 and CDR2: LNHDA and SQIVND (reference sequence). CDR3 length equals 15 residues. V lost 8 bases and J 2 bases, leaving 16 bases between the germline ends. Here the CDR3 DNA reads TGTGCCAGTTGCCCGGACAGTATGGGCAATCAGCCCCAGCATTTT. It codes for CASCPDSMGNQPQHF.

The V call is TRBV5-6, the J call TRBJ2-7; perhaps TRBD1 as D (5 bases). The CDR3 loop spans 12 amino acids. Germline values: CDR1 SGHDT, CDR2 YYEEEE. The V end lost 5 bases, the J end lost 3 bases, and 9 bases lay between the germline ends. The CDR3 region is CASRTGLYEQYF. CDR3 DNA: TGTGCCAGCAGAACAGGCCTCTACGAGCAGTACTTC.

This rearrangement joins TRBV19 to TRBJ2-3, with D perhaps TRBD1 (5 bases). Germline V gene sequence: CDR1 LNHDA, CDR2 SQIVND (reference sequence). V lost 6 bases to trimming and J lost 7 bases, with 14 bases between them. The CDR3 is 13 amino acids. The CDR3 here is CASRAAGHYTQYF. Written as DNA, the CDR3 is TGTGCCAGTAGAGCAGCAGGGCACTATACGCAGTATTTT. The full variable domain, completed using reference TRBV19 and TRBJ2-3, is DGGITQSPKYLFRKEGQNVTLSCEQNLNHDAMYWYRQDPGQGLRLIYYSQIVNDFQKGDIAEGYSVSREKKESFPLTVTSAQKNPTAFYLCASRAAGHYTQYFGPGTRLTVL.

The V call is TRBV6-5, the J call TRBJ2-5; no reliable D call. The CDR3 length is 13 residues. With 7 bases removed from V and 5 bases from J, the gap between germline ends came to 14 bases. Germline V CDR1 and CDR2: MNHEY, SVGAGI. CDR3 in DNA: TGTGCCAGCAAACCCTACCAAGAGGAGACCCAGTACTTC. Residues: CASKPYQEETQYF.

This chain joins TRBV5-1 and TRBJ1-1, with a weak D call TRBD1 (5 bases). This CDR3 is 13 amino acids long. In germline, CDR1 is SGHRS, CDR2 YFSETQ. V was cut by 4 bases and J by 7 bases, with 14 bases left in between. Here the CDR3 DNA reads TGCGCCAGCAGCCCAGGGTCTGCGGTTGAAGCTTTCTTT. It is translated as CASSPGSAVEAFF.

The chain joins TRBV10-2 to TRBJ1-5; 10 positions agree with TRBD1. V shed 6 bases, J shed 3 bases, and the junction held 8 bases outside the gene matches. There are 16 residues in the CDR3. Germline V lookup: CDR1 WSHSY, CDR2 SAAADI. CDR3 in amino acids: CASSGAGQGPNQPQHF. As DNA, the CDR3 is TGCGCCAGCAGCGGCGCGGGACAGGGGCCCAATCAGCCCCAGCATTTT.

This clone appeared a few times. The J gene is TRBJ1-1, the V gene TRBV5-1; 7 bases line up with TRBD1. CDR1 and CDR2 from the germline V gene are SGHRS and YFSETQ. V lost 1 base to trimming and J lost 3 bases; unmatched junction nucleotides: 3. This CDR3 has 14 residues. The CDR3 region is CASSLIGQDTEAFF. The CDR3 DNA reads as TGCGCCAGCAGCTTGATCGGACAGGACACTGAAGCTTTCTTT. Complete variable domain (other parts from reference TRBV5-1 and TRBJ1-1): KAGVTQTPRYLIKTRGQQVTLSCSPISGHRSVSWYQQTPGQGLQFLFEYFSETQRNKGNFPGRFSGRQFSNSRSEMNVSTLELGDSALYLCASSLIGQDTEAFFGQGTRLTVV.